This TCR beta chain was profiled in a study of T cells in Graves' hyperthyroidism and ophthalmopathy. Authors of the study amplified TCR beta CDR3 regions from RNA transcripts. The HTBI primer set served for first-round RT-PCR of the TCR CDR3. TCRdb recomputed calls from the multiplex PCR reads with MiXCR, one row per CDR3 protein. The repertoire has about 300,000 distinct CDR3 sequences, roughly 19% of them found once; the top ten carry less than 45%. It was uncontrolled infection, other autoimmune disease, pregnancy or lactation that excluded patients. Per germline, CDR1 MDHEN and CDR2 SYDVKM. V was pared by 5 bases and J by 2 bases, with 13 bases between. This CDR3 spans 15 amino acids.

The sample taken for sequencing was blood. The gene calls are TRBV28 and TRBJ2-1, with D possibly TRBD2 on 6 matching bases. This TCR was recovered from a man between 50 and 59 years old with Graves' ophthalmopathy. DNA of the CDR3: TGTGCCAGCAGTATTATAGCGGAGACCTACAATGAGCAGTTCTTC. Translation: CASSIIAETYNEQFF.